This T cell receptor (beta chain) was recovered during a study of response to subunit inactivated influenza vaccine. Notes on the study in general: Authors suggested few new T cells are recruited by each seasonal influenza vaccination.

There are 12 residues in the CDR3. The V and J ends lost 3 bases and 1 base respectively, with 4 bases between them. MiXCR was run by TCRdb on the RT-PCR reads, yielding one entry per CDR3 protein. The sample gives around 480,000 distinct CDR3 sequences, about 15% of which show up once; 2.5% to 3.5% is in the top ten. This clonotype was seen repeatedly, ten times or more. Antigen: not known. This chain links TRBV12-3 or TRBV12-4 with TRBJ2-7; no reliable D call. This clonotype was sampled from a man between 50 and 75 years old who received an inactivated influenza vaccine. The sequencing used CD4+ T cells sorted from PBMCs, collected around 25 months after vaccination. CDR3 in DNA: TGTGCCAGCAGTTTTGGGTCCTACGAGCAGTACTTC. Translating gives CASSFGSYEQYF.